These 15 T cell receptor beta chains were sequenced from one sample in a study of beta chain features in type 1 diabetes. As every portion of the isolated RNA was reverse transcribed, the sequencing read expressed TCRB transcripts. The table came from immunoSEQ multiplex PCR; TCRdb's copy has only in-frame clones and leaves some out. The data show fewer than 350,000 clones, less than 20% seen once. The sequencing input was naive CD4+ T cells from blood. The receptors here all came from a woman under 30 in good health.

This clone was seen a handful of times. The rearrangement joins TRBV13 to TRBJ2-5; 8 positions agree with TRBD2. The junction had 3 bases not matched to a gene; V was cut back by 1 base and J by 5 bases. Germline CDR1 reads PRHDT; CDR2 reads FYEKMQ (reference sequence). The length of the CDR3 is 14 residues. The CDR3 here is CASSLESGGETQYF. The CDR3, as DNA: TGTGCCAGCAGCTTAGAAAGCGGGGGCGAGACCCAGTACTTC.

The chain carries TRBV18 and TRBJ1-1, with D unclear. Trimming stripped 6 bases from V and 3 bases from J, with 11 bases between. The CDR3 extends over 13 amino acids. Germline V gene sequence: CDR1 KGHSH, CDR2 LQKENI. The CDR3 nucleotides are TGTGCCAGCTCCCTTGCGGAGGACACTGAAGCTTTCTTT. This translates into CASSLAEDTEAFF.

In this sample, this clone turned up a few times. At one of its ends the junction is not consistent with the germline gene, which may arise from a read error. The chain carries TRBV5-1 and TRBJ2-7; 8 positions match TRBD2. The CDR3 spans 14 residues. The germline gives CDR1 SGHRS, CDR2 YFSETQ. Written as DNA, the CDR3 is TGCGCCAGCAGCTTCGCCCGGGCGGGAGGCCCCTTGGTCTTC. This sequence encodes CASSFARAGGPLVF.

The gene calls are TRBV7-8 and TRBJ1-5; D may be TRBD2 (7 bases). The end of the DNA fits TRBJ2-3 better, so the J call may be wrong. Germline CDR1 is SGHVS and CDR2 is FQNEAQ. This CDR3 is built from 15 residues. For the CDR3, the DNA is TGTGCCAGCAGGGTTACGGGGGGCCCCGGGGAGCCCCAGTATTTT. Protein: CASRVTGGPGEPQYF.

This clone was counted a few times. The V call is TRBV19, the J call TRBJ1-2; TRBD1 is a possible D gene (6 bases). The CDR3 is 14 amino acids. Per the germline V gene, CDR1 is LNHDA and CDR2 is SQIVND (reference sequence). The V gene lost 4 bases and the J gene lost 4 bases, with 13 bases spanning the gap. CDR3 DNA: TGTGCCAGTAGTACTCCCGGACAGTCCTATGGCTACACCTTC. Translating gives CASSTPGQSYGYTF. The entire variable domain, with the rest obtained from reference TRBV19 and TRBJ1-2, is as follows: DGGITQSPKYLFRKEGQNVTLSCEQNLNHDAMYWYRQDPGQGLRLIYYSQIVNDFQKGDIAEGYSVSREKKESFPLTVTSAQKNPTAFYLCASSTPGQSYGYTFGSGTRLTVV.

The rearrangement links TRBV7-2 to TRBJ2-1; possibly TRBD1 for D (6 bases). Deletions cut 3 bases from V and 10 bases from J, with 7 bases between. The CDR3 is made up of 11 amino acids. Germline V CDR1 and CDR2: SGHTA, FQGNSA. The chain's CDR3 is CASSFRGEQFF. The CDR3 DNA reads TGTGCCAGCAGCTTTAGGGGGGAGCAGTTCTTC.

CDR3 in DNA: TGCAGCGTTGAGCGGGGGGATAGCACAGATACGCAGTATTTT. Its protein is CSVERGDSTDTQYF. This rearrangement joins TRBV29-1 to TRBJ2-3, with 8 nucleotides matching TRBD2. In germline, CDR1 is SQVTM, CDR2 ANQGSEA. This CDR3 has 14 residues. V trimming: 3 bases; J trimming: 0 bases; junction bases outside the gene matches: 2.

The genes are TRBV2 and TRBJ1-1; possibly TRBD1 for D (6 bases). Germline values: CDR1 SNHLY, CDR2 FYNNEI. This CDR3 region has 14 residues. V shed 0 bases and J shed 4 bases, with 9 bases lying between them. The CDR3 coding sequence is TGTGCCAGCAGTGAAGCAGGGGGTGGCACTGAAGCTTTCTTT. This encodes CASSEAGGGTEAFF.

This clone was found a few times. The chain combines TRBV29-1 with TRBJ2-5, with TRBD2 identical over 9 bases. The CDR3 is 18 residues long. The V gene end was trimmed by 4 bases and the J gene end by 4 bases; junction bases not matched to a gene: 19. Germline V CDR1 and CDR2: SQVTM, ANQGSEA. The CDR3 sequence: CSVAGGFGSREGGETQYF. The CDR3 nucleotides are TGCAGCGTTGCGGGCGGGTTCGGGTCGCGGGAGGGAGGAGAGACCCAGTACTTC.

The genes are TRBV12-5 and TRBJ2-5; D not resolved. Trimming shortened V by 4 bases and J by 7 bases, and 19 bases separated the two germline ends. CDR1 LGHNT and CDR2 FRNRAP come from the germline V gene. The CDR3 loop spans 15 amino acids. The CDR3 coding sequence is TGTGCTAGTGGTTCAGACCGTAGCAGCCTGGGGACCCAGTACTTC. Translating it yields CASGSDRSSLGTQYF.

The table lists this clone with a few counts. The CDR3 spells CASSFGRDVQPQHF. CDR3 DNA sequence: TGTGCCAGCAGCTTCGGCAGGGATGTCCAGCCCCAGCATTTT. The chain combines TRBV7-9 with TRBJ1-5, with TRBD1 as a possible D gene (5 bases). Germline CDR1 reads SEHNR; CDR2 reads FQNEAQ (reference sequence). Trimming pared 3 bases from V and 7 bases from J, leaving 13 bases between. This CDR3 spans 14 amino acids. Filled out from reference TRBV7-9 and TRBJ1-5, the complete variable domain reads DTGVSQNPRHKITKRGQNVTFRCDPISEHNRLYWYRQTLGQGPEFLTYFQNEAQLEKSRLLSDRFSAERPKGSFSTLEIQRTEQGDSAMYLCASSFGRDVQPQHFGDGTRLSIL.

This chain joins TRBV5-1 and TRBJ1-4; the D gene is possibly TRBD1 (6 bases). The CDR3 consists of 15 residues. CDR1 and CDR2 (germline): SGHRS, YFSETQ. The V end lost 3 bases, the J end lost 8 bases, and 17 bases lay between the germline ends. CDR3 amino acids: CASSSAQGYGEKLFF. The CDR3 DNA sequence: TGCGCCAGCAGCTCAGCACAGGGTTACGGCGAAAAACTGTTTTTT.

This clone was seen more than once but under ten times. CDR3 bases: TGCGCCAGCAGCTTGACAGCGGGAGGGGGGACTTACAATGAGCAGTTCTTC. Encoded protein: CASSLTAGGGTYNEQFF. The chain uses TRBV5-1 and TRBJ2-1; 10 nucleotides align to TRBD2. V was pared by 1 base and J by 4 bases, with 8 bases of the junction left unmatched. CDR1 is SGHRS, CDR2 YFSETQ, per germline. This CDR3 is built from 17 residues.

This clone came up once. This rearrangement joins TRBV4-1 to TRBJ1-2, with 8 bases aligning to TRBD1. The J segment lost 3 bases and the V segment lost 0 bases, leaving 6 bases of the junction unmatched. The V gene's germline CDR1 is MGHRA and CDR2 YSYEKL. This CDR3 is built from 16 residues. Written as DNA, the CDR3 is TGCGCCAGCAGCCAAGATATGGCAGGGGGCTACTATGGCTACACCTTC. Translated, it gives CASSQDMAGGYYGYTF.

The chain uses TRBV15 and TRBJ2-3; 11 bases agree with TRBD2. The V segment lost 9 bases and the J segment 1 base; nucleotides outside the gene matches: 9. Germline CDR1 is LNHNV and CDR2 is YYDKDF (reference sequence). The CDR3 has 16 amino acids. The CDR3 here is CATSPLAGAGTDTQYF. CDR3 coding DNA: TGTGCCACTAGTCCACTAGCGGGGGCGGGCACAGATACGCAGTATTTT.